The next 19 T cell receptor beta chains were all read from a single sample in a study of blood T cell repertoires in COVID-19. The repertoire was sequenced with immunoSEQ multiplex PCR; TCRdb's copy has only in-frame clones and lacks some. Of about 210,000 clones listed, 80% to 90% are singletons. The sample taken for sequencing was PBMCs or T cells enriched from blood (not recorded which). The receptors originated from a woman aged 25 to 39 who had been exposed to COVID-19.

The V call is TRBV6-5, the J call TRBJ2-5, with a weak D call TRBD2 (5 bases). Germline values: CDR1 MNHEY, CDR2 SVGAGI. This CDR3 region has 12 residues. Trimming shortened V by 8 bases and J by 5 bases, and 12 bases separated the two germline ends. CDR3 amino acids: CASQRGWETQYF. CDR3 DNA: TGTGCCAGCCAACGGGGTTGGGAGACCCAGTACTTC.

The chain uses TRBV27 and TRBJ1-1, with TRBD1 as a possible D gene (5 bases). This CDR3 contains 13 residues. V was shortened by 2 bases and J by 10 bases, with 14 bases between the two germline ends. Germline V CDR1 and CDR2: MNHEY, SMNVEV (reference sequence). The chain's CDR3 is CASSLEGIGRAFF. The CDR3, as DNA: TGTGCCAGCAGTTTAGAGGGGATCGGGAGAGCTTTCTTT.

The gene calls are TRBV5-5 and TRBJ2-7, with 9 bases that match TRBD1. The CDR3 consists of 14 residues. Unmatched junction bases numbered 4, after V lost 3 bases and J lost 3 bases. Germline CDR1 and CDR2: SGHKS and YYEKEE (reference sequence). The CDR3 spells CASSWGQGIYEQYF. The CDR3, as DNA: TGTGCCAGCAGCTGGGGACAGGGCATCTACGAGCAGTACTTC. The whole variable domain, filled in from reference TRBV5-5 and TRBJ2-7, reads DAGVTQSPTHLIKTRGQQVTLRCSPISGHKSVSWYQQVLGQGPQFIFQYYEKEERGRGNFPDRFSARQFPNYSSELNVNALLLGDSALYLCASSWGQGIYEQYFGPGTRLTVT.

This chain joins TRBV3-1 (or the pseudogene TRBV3-2) and TRBJ1-4; perhaps TRBD1 as D (5 bases). The CDR3 has 14 residues. Trimming cost V 3 bases and J 3 bases, with 8 bases left between them. CDR1 is LGHDT, CDR2 YNNKEL, per germline (reference sequence). The CDR3 loop reads CASSQGPPNEKLFF. The CDR3 DNA is TGTGCCAGCAGCCAGGGGCCCCCTAATGAAAAACTGTTTTTT.

The chain has TRBV5-5 and TRBJ1-1; possibly TRBD1 for D (6 bases). There are 15 residues in the CDR3. The germline CDR1 and CDR2 sequences are SGHKS and YYEKEE (reference sequence). V shed 0 bases and J shed 8 bases, with 17 bases lying between them. This CDR3 reads CASSLALATGGEAFF. The CDR3 DNA reads TGTGCCAGCAGCTTGGCCTTGGCGACGGGGGGCGAAGCTTTCTTT.

This clone showed up just once. V gene TRBV10-3 combines with J gene TRBJ1-3, with unresolved D. This CDR3 is built from 15 residues. Trimming cost V 4 bases and J 0 bases, with 10 bases left between them. The germline CDR1 and CDR2 sequences are ENHRY and SYGVKD. CDR3 residues: CAISGNSRSGNTIYF. The CDR3 bases are TGTGCCATCAGTGGAAACAGCCGCTCTGGAAACACCATATATTTT.

This sequence joins TRBV7-6 and TRBJ2-2; D gene unclear. The CDR3 runs to 15 residues. CDR1 is SGHVS, CDR2 FNYEAQ, per germline. V was clipped by 6 bases and J by 1 base, with 12 bases between them. The CDR3, as DNA: TGTGCCAGCAGTCCGACTTCGGGGAACACCGGGGAGCTGTTTTTT. Translation: CASSPTSGNTGELFF. The entire variable domain, with the rest obtained from reference TRBV7-6 and TRBJ2-2, is as follows: GAGVSQSPRYKVTKRGQDVALRCDPISGHVSLYWYRQALGQGPEFLTYFNYEAQQDKSGLPNDRFSAERPEGSISTLTIQRTEQRDSAMYRCASSPTSGNTGELFFGEGSRLTVL.

V is TRBV30 and J is TRBJ2-3; a weak D match, TRBD1 (6 bases). V lost 2 bases and J lost 0, with 12 bases in between. The CDR3 spans 15 residues. Germline values: CDR1 GTSNPN, CDR2 SVGIG (reference sequence). CDR3 DNA sequence: TGTGCCTGGAGTCGTAACAGGGCTAGCACAGATACGCAGTATTTT. Translating gives CAWSRNRASTDTQYF.

The chain couples TRBV5-6 to TRBJ1-5; 9 nucleotides agree with TRBD1. V gave up 0 bases and J gave up 5 bases; unmatched junction bases: 3. CDR1 is SGHDT and CDR2 is YYEEEE in the germline V gene. The CDR3 sequence is 15 residues long. The CDR3 sequence is CASSLGDRADQPQHF. The CDR3 nucleotides read TGTGCCAGCAGCTTGGGGGACAGGGCCGATCAGCCCCAGCATTTT.

The chain uses TRBV6-1 and TRBJ1-1, with 11 bases that match TRBD1. Per the germline V gene, CDR1 is MNHNS and CDR2 is SASEGT. The CDR3 length is 18 residues. Trimming took 2 bases from V and 1 from J; bases not matched to a gene: 9. The CDR3 loop reads CASSEFRTGGMENTEAFF. For the CDR3, the DNA is TGTGCCAGCAGTGAATTCCGGACAGGGGGCATGGAGAACACTGAAGCTTTCTTT.

The genes are TRBV15 and TRBJ2-7, with TRBD1 matching 7 bases. V dropped 0 bases and J dropped 3; count of bases not matched to a gene: 2. CDR1 LNHNV and CDR2 YYDKDF come from the germline V gene (reference sequence). This CDR3 has 14 amino acids. The CDR3 nucleotides are TGTGCCACCAGCAGAGAGACAGGGAACTACGAGCAGTACTTC. Amino acids: CATSRETGNYEQYF.

The chain is built from TRBV6-4 and TRBJ2-1, with D maybe TRBD1 (6 bases). Germline V lookup: CDR1 MRHNA, CDR2 SNTAGT. Trimming removed 2 bases from V and 2 bases from J, with 19 bases in between. The CDR3 runs to 18 residues. CDR3 sequence: CASSDPRPPRGTYNEQFF. CDR3 nucleotide sequence: TGTGCCAGCAGTGACCCAAGACCCCCCAGGGGCACCTACAATGAGCAGTTCTTC.

The chain employs TRBV10-2 and TRBJ2-7; 7 nucleotides match TRBD1. V lost 6 bases and J lost 7; bases outside the gene matches: 18. Germline CDR1 WSHSY, CDR2 SAAADI. The CDR3 covers 16 residues. CDR3 amino acids: CASRNWGLGGAGEQYF. The CDR3 coding sequence is TGCGCCAGCAGGAATTGGGGTTTAGGGGGCGCGGGTGAGCAGTACTTC.

This chain uses TRBV7-8 with TRBJ1-2, with D perhaps matching TRBD1 (5 bases). The CDR3 loop spans 12 amino acids. Trimming pared 1 base from V and 7 bases from J, leaving 7 bases between. Germline loops: CDR1 SGHVS, CDR2 FQNEAQ. CDR3 in amino acids: CASSLVGGGYTF. Written as DNA, the CDR3 is TGTGCCAGCAGCTTAGTGGGGGGTGGCTACACCTTC.

Regarding this clone: At one of its ends the junction is not consistent with the germline gene, which may arise from a read error. The J gene is TRBJ2-5, the V gene TRBV7-7; 8 bases agree with TRBD2. Germline assignment: CDR1 SSHAT and CDR2 FNYEAQ (reference sequence). The CDR3 runs 15 residues. DNA of the CDR3: TGTGCTAGCAGCTCGAGCGGGGGCCGGCAAGAGACCCAGTACTTC. Translated: CASSSSGGRQETQYF.

J is TRBJ2-7 and V is TRBV2; no clear D gene. V lost 0 bases to trimming and J lost 6 bases, with 15 bases between them. Germline CDR1 SNHLY, CDR2 FYNNEI. The CDR3 spans 15 residues. The CDR3 loop is CASSEALGLPGEQYF. The CDR3 DNA follows: TGTGCCAGCAGTGAAGCGCTGGGTCTCCCGGGCGAGCAGTACTTC.

The chain uses TRBV2 and TRBJ1-1; D not certain. This CDR3 region has 12 residues. Germline CDR1 is SNHLY and CDR2 is FYNNEI. Trimming shortened V by 6 bases and J by 1 base, and 6 bases separated the two germline ends. CDR3 sequence reads: CASRAENTEAFF. The CDR3 DNA follows: TGTGCCAGCAGGGCAGAGAACACTGAAGCTTTCTTT.

V and J are TRBV11-2 and TRBJ2-7; TRBD1 is a possible D gene (6 bases). The V end lost 5 bases, the J end lost 3 bases, and 17 bases lay between the germline ends. The CDR3 loop spans 15 amino acids. Germline V gene data show CDR1 as SGHAT and CDR2 as FQNNGV. The CDR3 loop is CASSQLQQGHYEQYF. In nucleotides, the CDR3 is TGTGCCAGCAGCCAACTGCAACAGGGTCACTACGAGCAGTACTTC.

The genes are TRBV12-5 and TRBJ1-2; TRBD1 aligns across 9 bases. Trimming took 4 bases from V and 5 from J; bases not matched to a gene: 8. The CDR3 length is 15 residues. The germline gives CDR1 LGHNT, CDR2 FRNRAP. The CDR3 region is CASGSIDGTGYGYTF. In nucleotides, the CDR3 is TGTGCTAGTGGTTCGATAGATGGGACAGGGTATGGCTACACCTTC.